Shown below are 30 T cell receptor beta chains from a single sample sequenced in a study of blood T cell repertoires in COVID-19. The assay was immunoSEQ multiplex PCR, and TCRdb's table has in-frame clones only and misses some. The sample includes under 200,000 clones, roughly 80% of them seen just once. Sequencing input: peripheral blood. The receptors derive from a woman aged 25-40 years with acute or convalescent COVID-19.

This rearrangement joins TRBV9 to TRBJ1-4; maybe TRBD1 (6 bases). The V end lost 5 bases, the J end lost 7 bases, and 21 bases lay between the germline ends. Germline V gene sequence: CDR1 SGDLS, CDR2 YYNGEE. CDR3 length equals 16 residues. CDR3 sequence reads: CASSDPTAGAGEKLFF. The CDR3 DNA follows: TGTGCCAGCAGTGACCCGACCGCAGGGGCGGGTGAAAAACTGTTTTTT.

The chain carries TRBV19 and TRBJ1-1; D gene ambiguous. CDR1 and CDR2 (germline): LNHDA, SQIVND (reference sequence). V shed 1 base and J shed 0 bases, with 6 bases lying between them. The length of the CDR3 is 14 residues. CDR3 loop: CASSIGRLNTEAFF. DNA for the CDR3: TGTGCCAGTAGTATAGGCAGGCTGAACACTGAAGCTTTCTTT.

This chain uses TRBV19 with TRBJ2-5; D is undetermined. Deletions cut 1 base from V and 3 bases from J, with 9 bases between. This CDR3 is built from 14 residues. The germline V gene has CDR1 LNHDA and CDR2 SQIVND (reference sequence). The CDR3 nucleotides read TGTGCCAGTAGTATAGGCCTAAACGAAGAGACCCAGTACTTC. Encoded protein: CASSIGLNEETQYF.

The rearrangement links TRBV12-3 or TRBV12-4 to TRBJ2-1, with 7 bases fitting TRBD1. This CDR3 comprises 12 residues. Germline trimming cut 6 bases from V and 9 bases from J; bases unmatched to any gene: 5. The CDR3 sequence: CASRWTGREQFF. For the CDR3, the DNA is TGTGCCAGCAGATGGACAGGTCGTGAGCAGTTCTTC.

The CDR3 sequence is CASSGRLAMQDTQYF. The DNA of the CDR3 is TGCGCCAGCAGTGGTAGACTAGCAATGCAGGATACGCAGTATTTT. This sequence joins TRBV10-2 and TRBJ2-3, with TRBD2 matching over 7 bases. Germline assignment: CDR1 WSHSY and CDR2 SAAADI. This CDR3 has 15 residues. The V segment lost 4 bases and the J segment 6 bases; nucleotides outside the gene matches: 10.

This chain connects TRBV19 to TRBJ1-5; tentative D call: TRBD1 (6 bases). Between the trimmed V and J ends, which lost 9 bases and 2 bases, there was a span of 20 bases. This CDR3 is 16 amino acids long. Germline values: CDR1 LNHDA, CDR2 SQIVND (reference sequence). CDR3 bases: TGTGCCAGCACCACAGGCAGGGGAAGGGGCAATCAGCCCCAGCATTTT. Amino acid sequence: CASTTGRGRGNQPQHF.

The V and J genes are TRBV5-6 and TRBJ1-1; no reliable D call. This CDR3 has 13 amino acids. Germline V gene lookup returns CDR1 SGHDT and CDR2 YYEEEE. V was clipped by 0 bases and J by 4 bases, with 7 bases between them. The CDR3 loop reads CASSLGPFTEAFF. CDR3 DNA: TGTGCCAGCAGCTTGGGGCCATTCACTGAAGCTTTCTTT.

The chain carries TRBV6-6 and TRBJ2-1; 10 positions match TRBD1. Germline CDR1 is MNHNY and CDR2 is SVGAGI (reference sequence). The CDR3 contains 14 residues. J gave up 7 bases and V 5 bases, and 5 bases lay outside the gene matches. Here the CDR3 DNA reads TGTGCCAGCAGTGGTGGGACAGGGGATAATGAGCAGTTCTTC. It codes for CASSGGTGDNEQFF.

In nucleotides, the CDR3 is TGTGCCAGTTACCGGACAGGGAGGGGTGGCTACACCTTC. It encodes CASYRTGRGGYTF. The chain is built from TRBV6-5 and TRBJ1-2; TRBD1 matches 8 bases. This CDR3 spans 13 amino acids. After removal of 9 bases from V and 7 bases from J, the junction contained 10 bases not matched to a gene. Germline-derived CDR1 and CDR2 are MNHEY and SVGAGI.

The CDR3 spells CASSLAIALPRETQYF. CDR3 in DNA: TGTGCCAGCAGCTTAGCGATAGCTCTACCCCGAGAGACCCAGTACTTC. V is TRBV7-6 and J is TRBJ2-5; no clear D. CDR3 length: 16 residues. V lost 0 bases and J lost 4, with 15 bases in between. The germline CDR1 and CDR2 sequences are SGHVS and FNYEAQ.

This rearrangement joins TRBV11-2 to TRBJ2-7, with a weak D call TRBD2 (6 bases). Germline CDR1 is SGHAT and CDR2 is FQNNGV. This CDR3 comprises 16 residues. Trimming pared 1 base from V and 3 bases from J, leaving 16 bases between. Written as DNA, the CDR3 is TGTGCCAGCAGCTTAGTCCTCTGGGGGGTTAGCTACGAGCAGTACTTC. It is translated as CASSLVLWGVSYEQYF.

The CDR3 nucleotides are TGTGCCAGCAGTTCCGGGACAGATTACTACGAGCAGTACTTC. It translates to CASSSGTDYYEQYF. This chain joins TRBV28 and TRBJ2-7; 7 bases line up with TRBD1. The germline CDR1 and CDR2 sequences are MDHEN and SYDVKM. With 4 bases clipped from V and 3 bases from J, the junction kept 6 bases outside the gene matches. The CDR3 extends over 14 amino acids.

As regards this clone: The sample carries other DNA sequences with the same CDR3. The V call is TRBV15, the J call TRBJ1-1; no definite D call. CDR1 and CDR2 from the germline V gene are LNHNV and YYDKDF (reference sequence). The V end was cut by 3 bases, the J end by 0 bases, with 5 bases between. The length of the CDR3 is 13 residues. As DNA, the CDR3 is TGTGCCACCAGCAGTGCTATGAACACTGAAGCTTTCTTT. Protein sequence: CATSSAMNTEAFF. The whole variable domain, filled in from reference TRBV15 and TRBJ1-1, reads DAMVIQNPRYQVTQFGKPVTLSCSQTLNHNVMYWYQQKSSQAPKLLFHYYDKDFNNEADTPDNFQSRRPNTSFCFLDIRSPGLGDTAMYLCATSSAMNTEAFFGQGTRLTVV.

The rearrangement links TRBV7-9 to TRBJ2-1; 7 nucleotides match TRBD1. Germline loops: CDR1 SEHNR, CDR2 FQNEAQ (reference sequence). The V segment lost 0 bases and the J segment 4 bases; nucleotides outside the gene matches: 12. This CDR3 is 18 amino acids long. The CDR3: CASSLATGPSEGYNEQFF. CDR3 nucleotides: TGTGCCAGCAGCTTAGCGACAGGGCCATCCGAGGGGTACAATGAGCAGTTCTTC. Looking up the rest from reference TRBV7-9 and TRBJ2-1 gives the full variable domain: DTGVSQNPRHKITKRGQNVTFRCDPISEHNRLYWYRQTLGQGPEFLTYFQNEAQLEKSRLLSDRFSAERPKGSFSTLEIQRTEQGDSAMYLCASSLATGPSEGYNEQFFGPGTRLTVL.

This chain joins TRBV5-1 and TRBJ1-2, with 8 bases aligning to TRBD1. Germline loops: CDR1 SGHRS, CDR2 YFSETQ. V shed 5 bases and J 6 bases; nucleotides not matched to a gene: 12. This CDR3 has 15 residues. This CDR3 is CASRNSLTGADGYTF. The CDR3 DNA reads as TGCGCCAGCAGAAACTCCTTGACAGGGGCAGATGGCTACACCTTC. The entire variable domain, with the rest obtained from reference TRBV5-1 and TRBJ1-2, is as follows: KAGVTQTPRYLIKTRGQQVTLSCSPISGHRSVSWYQQTPGQGLQFLFEYFSETQRNKGNFPGRFSGRQFSNSRSEMNVSTLELGDSALYLCASRNSLTGADGYTFGSGTRLTVV.

This CDR3 is CASSEAPQITQYF. CDR3 coding DNA: TGTGCCAGCAGTGAAGCGCCACAAATTACGCAGTATTTT. The rearrangement uses TRBV2 and TRBJ2-3; D gene ambiguous. Trimming took 0 bases from V and 8 from J, leaving 9 bases between them. CDR3 length equals 13 residues. CDR1 and CDR2 (germline): SNHLY, FYNNEI.

This sequence joins TRBV5-6 and TRBJ1-1; tentatively, D is TRBD1 (5 bases). This CDR3 is 14 amino acids long. In germline, CDR1 is SGHDT, CDR2 YYEEEE. V lost 0 bases to trimming and J lost 4 bases, with 10 bases between them. The CDR3 region has the DNA TGTGCCAGCAGCTTGGGATTTGGGGCCACTGAAGCTTTCTTT. It yields the protein CASSLGFGATEAFF.

V gene TRBV30 combines with J gene TRBJ1-5; unclear D gene. Trimming removed 0 bases from V and 0 bases from J, with 9 bases in between. The V gene's germline CDR1 is GTSNPN and CDR2 SVGIG (reference sequence). The CDR3 length is 15 residues. The CDR3 coding sequence is TGTGCCTGGAGTGTCGGCAGGAATAGCAATCAGCCCCAGCATTTT. As protein: CAWSVGRNSNQPQHF. Filled out from reference TRBV30 and TRBJ1-5, the complete variable domain reads SQTIHQWPATLVQPVGSPLSLECTVEGTSNPNLYWYRQAAGRGLQLLFYSVGIGQISSEVPQNLSASRPQDRQFILSSKKLLLSDSGFYLCAWSVGRNSNQPQHFGDGTRLSIL.

V is TRBV6-1 and J is TRBJ1-5; possible D gene TRBD1, 6 bases. In germline, CDR1 is MNHNS, CDR2 SASEGT. V lost 3 bases and J 4 bases, leaving 10 bases between the germline ends. The CDR3 contains 14 residues. The CDR3 loop is CASSDIQGNQPQHF. CDR3 nucleotide sequence: TGTGCCAGCAGTGATATCCAGGGGAATCAGCCCCAGCATTTT.

The genes are TRBV9 and TRBJ2-2; perhaps TRBD1 as D (6 bases). Trimming stripped 4 bases from V and 5 bases from J, with 18 bases between. In germline, CDR1 is SGDLS, CDR2 YYNGEE. This CDR3 region has 16 residues. The CDR3, as DNA: TGTGCCAGCAGCCCCGTTTCGGGGCAGGGGACCGGGGAGCTGTTTTTT. Amino acid sequence: CASSPVSGQGTGELFF.

The chain carries TRBV19 and TRBJ1-2; perhaps TRBD1 as D (5 bases). The CDR3 runs 16 residues. V shed 3 bases and J shed 4 bases, with 18 bases lying between them. CDR1 LNHDA and CDR2 SQIVND come from the germline V gene (reference sequence). Written as DNA, the CDR3 is TGTGCCAGTAGTATTGAAACAGGAAGACCTGTCTATGGCTACACCTTC. Translating it yields CASSIETGRPVYGYTF.

This clone showed up many times. The chain uses TRBV9 and TRBJ2-1; D uncertain. CDR1 is SGDLS, CDR2 YYNGEE, per germline. V was cut by 4 bases and J by 0 bases, with 5 bases left in between. CDR3 length equals 13 residues. This CDR3 reads CASSLSSYNEQFF. Written as DNA, the CDR3 is TGTGCCAGCAGCCTGAGCTCCTACAATGAGCAGTTCTTC.

The chain joins TRBV11-3 to TRBJ2-1, with TRBD1 as a possible D gene (5 bases). The CDR3 has 13 amino acids. The V gene lost 1 base and the J gene lost 8 bases, with 9 bases spanning the gap. Germline CDR1 is SGHNT and CDR2 is YENEEA. The CDR3, as DNA: TGTGCCAGCAGCTTAGTCCAGGGTCATGAGCAGTTCTTC. Amino acid sequence: CASSLVQGHEQFF.

V is TRBV7-6 and J is TRBJ2-1; a possible D gene is TRBD2 (7 bases). CDR1 is SGHVS, CDR2 FNYEAQ, per germline. The CDR3 spans 17 residues. Trimming shortened V by 0 bases and J by 9 bases, and 21 bases separated the two germline ends. Here the CDR3 DNA reads TGTGCCAGCAGCTTAGCGGGCCCGGTATCGGGGGGCGGTGAGCAGTTCTTC. Protein sequence: CASSLAGPVSGGGEQFF.

This chain joins TRBV9 and TRBJ2-3; D is possibly TRBD1 (5 bases). There are 15 residues in the CDR3. The germline CDR1 and CDR2 sequences are SGDLS and YYNGEE. With 1 base removed from V and 4 bases from J, the gap between germline ends came to 13 bases. The CDR3 DNA reads TGTGCCAGCAGCGTACAGGGTTTTGGCGCAGATACGCAGTATTTT. Residues: CASSVQGFGADTQYF.

This sequence joins TRBV5-5 and TRBJ2-7, with 14 nucleotides matching TRBD2. The CDR3 length is 16 residues. Germline V gene sequence: CDR1 SGHKS, CDR2 YYEKEE (reference sequence). V lost 4 bases to trimming and J lost 4 bases; unmatched junction nucleotides: 7. The CDR3 is CASSAGTSGSKYEQYF. The CDR3 nucleotides are TGTGCCAGCAGCGCCGGGACTAGCGGGAGTAAGTACGAGCAGTACTTC.

This chain links TRBV14 with TRBJ2-1; 7 nucleotides line up with TRBD2. The CDR3 length is 15 residues. V was clipped by 2 bases and J by 4 bases; unmatched bases: 5. The germline CDR1 and CDR2 sequences are SGHDN and FVKESK. CDR3 sequence reads: CASSQRPGLYNEQFF. Written as DNA, the CDR3 is TGTGCCAGCAGCCAAAGACCGGGACTATACAATGAGCAGTTCTTC.

The V call is TRBV6-6, the J call TRBJ1-4; TRBD1 aligns across 9 bases. CDR1 and CDR2 from the germline V gene are MNHNY and SVGAGI (reference sequence). CDR3 length equals 13 residues. Germline trimming cut 7 bases from V and 6 bases from J; bases unmatched to any gene: 3. The CDR3: CASMGQGHEKLFF. For the CDR3, the DNA is TGTGCCAGCATGGGACAGGGTCATGAAAAACTGTTTTTT.

The V call is TRBV7-2, the J call TRBJ1-3, with a weak D call TRBD1 (6 bases). There are 15 residues in the CDR3. V lost 5 bases and J lost 0, with 11 bases in between. The germline V gene encodes CDR1 SGHTA and CDR2 FQGNSA. CDR3 sequence reads: CASSKQTGSGNTIYF. DNA of the CDR3: TGTGCCAGCAGCAAACAGACAGGCTCTGGAAACACCATATATTTT.

This rearrangement joins TRBV11-3 to TRBJ2-1, with 13 bases matching TRBD2. The V gene's germline CDR1 is SGHNT and CDR2 YENEEA. This CDR3 has 16 amino acids. V lost 5 bases and J lost 6; bases outside the gene matches: 7. CDR3 region: CASSPRLAGGINEQFF. CDR3 nucleotide sequence: TGTGCCAGCAGCCCGAGACTAGCGGGGGGAATCAATGAGCAGTTCTTC. The full variable domain, completed using reference TRBV11-3 and TRBJ2-1, is EAGVVQSPRYKIIEKKQPVAFWCNPISGHNTLYWYLQNLGQGPELLIRYENEEAVDDSQLPKDRFSAERLKGVDSTLKIQPAELGDSAVYLCASSPRLAGGINEQFFGPGTRLTVL.